These 4 T cell receptor beta chains were sequenced from one sample in a study of T cell responses to AZD1222 COVID-19 vaccine. Sequencing was performed with immunoSEQ multiplex PCR; in TCRdb, only in-frame clones are kept and a portion is missing. The table has roughly 130,000 clones, roughly 90% seen once. This specimen consisted of peripheral blood, obtained on day 0 of AZD1222 vaccination. The receptors derive from an adult in good health.

This clone was seen only once. The chain links TRBV5-4 to TRBJ2-1; TRBD2 matches 8 bases. The V segment lost 0 bases and the J segment 9 bases; nucleotides outside the gene matches: 17. The germline V gene has CDR1 SGHNT and CDR2 YYREEE (reference sequence). CDR3 size: 18 residues. This CDR3 reads CASSLAGGGKGTMGEQFF. The CDR3 DNA sequence: TGTGCCAGCAGCTTGGCGGGAGGGGGGAAGGGGACTATGGGTGAGCAGTTCTTC.

The V gene is TRBV7-2, the J gene TRBJ1-1; 8 bases are shared with TRBD1. This CDR3 has 15 residues. V lost 6 bases, J lost 0 bases, and 6 bases stayed unmatched. Germline loops: CDR1 SGHTA, CDR2 FQGNSA. The CDR3 nucleotides read TGTGCCAGCAGACCCAGACAGGGGATGAACACTGAAGCTTTCTTT. It translates to CASRPRQGMNTEAFF.

In this sample, this clone turned up once. The chain links TRBV25-1 to TRBJ2-5; D may be TRBD2 (6 bases). Germline V gene data show CDR1 as MGHDK and CDR2 as SYGVNS. This CDR3 has 15 amino acids. Trimming took 3 bases from V and 5 from J, leaving 16 bases between them. The CDR3 DNA reads TGTGCCAGCAGTGACCTAAAGCGGAGCGGGGAGACCCAGTACTTC. This codes for CASSDLKRSGETQYF.

The rearrangement joins TRBV25-1 to TRBJ2-4; tentative D call: TRBD2 (6 bases). Deletions cut 3 bases from V and 8 bases from J, with 14 bases between. This CDR3 is 14 amino acids long. Germline loops: CDR1 MGHDK, CDR2 SYGVNS. CDR3 region: CASSEGGRPDIQYF. In DNA form, the CDR3 reads TGTGCCAGCAGTGAGGGGGGAAGGCCGGACATTCAGTACTTC. The full variable domain, rest sourced from reference TRBV25-1 and TRBJ2-4, is EADIYQTPRYLVIGTGKKITLECSQTMGHDKMYWYQQDPGMELHLIHYSYGVNSTEKGDLSSESTVSRIRTEHFPLTLESARPSHTSQYLCASSEGGRPDIQYFGAGTRLSVL.